The 13 T cell receptor beta chains given below trace back to one sample, sequenced in a study of OX40 agonist ivuxolimab in advanced cancers. Assay used: immunoSEQ multiplex PCR; TCRdb lists only in-frame clones, some missing. The sample lists tens of thousands of clones, 80% to 85% occurring once. Source: CD4+ or CD8+ T cells sorted from blood, taken in a trial of the OX40 agonist ivuxolimab. All receptors come from an adult with an advanced solid tumor such as melanoma, head and neck, liver or kidney cancer.

Here the CDR3 reads CASSYRDIYNEQFF. The DNA of the CDR3 is TGTGCCAGCAGTTACAGGGACATTTACAATGAGCAGTTCTTC. The chain joins TRBV6-5 to TRBJ2-1; the D gene is possibly TRBD1 (6 bases). The V end lost 2 bases, the J end lost 4 bases, and 9 bases lay between the germline ends. CDR1 and CDR2 (germline): MNHEY, SVGAGI. This CDR3 is built from 14 residues.

This clone was counted once. This chain connects TRBV10-3 to TRBJ1-1, with TRBD1 matching over 8 bases. This CDR3 region has 14 residues. V shed 6 bases, J shed 5 bases, and the junction held 8 bases outside the gene matches. Germline V gene data show CDR1 as ENHRY and CDR2 as SYGVKD. The DNA of the CDR3 is TGTGCCATCAGCCAGGGGGCAATGGGGACTGAAGCTTTCTTT. It codes for CAISQGAMGTEAFF.

The chain employs TRBV11-2 and TRBJ2-7; 9 bases fit TRBD2. This CDR3 comprises 15 residues. The V segment lost 6 bases and the J segment 5 bases; nucleotides outside the gene matches: 11. Germline-derived CDR1 and CDR2 are SGHAT and FQNNGV. Here the CDR3 reads CASSLNSGSRNEQYF. CDR3 DNA sequence: TGTGCCAGCAGTCTCAATAGCGGGAGTCGCAACGAGCAGTACTTC.

This clone was seen once. The chain has TRBV7-6 and TRBJ2-3; no reliable D call. CDR1 and CDR2 (germline): SGHVS, FNYEAQ. The CDR3 consists of 11 residues. Trimming left V 5 bases short and J 1 base short, with 1 base between. The CDR3 spells CASSRTDTQYF. CDR3 in DNA: TGTGCCAGCAGCCGCACAGATACGCAGTATTTT.

The rearrangement links TRBV5-1 to TRBJ2-4, with 9 bases identical to TRBD2. CDR3 length: 16 residues. Germline V gene lookup returns CDR1 SGHRS and CDR2 YFSETQ. V trimming: 0 bases; J trimming: 4 bases; junction bases outside the gene matches: 5. The CDR3, as DNA: TGCGCCAGCAGCTTGGGGGCGGGAGGGGGAAAAAACATTCAGTACTTC. Residues: CASSLGAGGGKNIQYF.

The sample holds a few counts of this clone. The chain has TRBV7-3 and TRBJ2-7; weak D call: TRBD2 (6 bases). CDR3 length: 14 amino acids. Trimming left V 4 bases short and J 5 bases short, with 15 bases between. In germline, CDR1 is SGHTA, CDR2 FQGTGA. DNA of the CDR3: TGTGCCAGCAGCTCCAATGGACTAATGAACGAGCAGTACTTC. Its protein is CASSSNGLMNEQYF.

The chain uses TRBV5-1 and TRBJ1-4; 8 nucleotides agree with TRBD1. The length of the CDR3 is 15 residues. With V trimmed by 4 bases and J by 6 bases, 8 bases remained unmatched. Germline CDR1 SGHRS, CDR2 YFSETQ. CDR3 sequence: CASSREQGGYEKLFF. The CDR3 region has the DNA TGCGCCAGCAGCCGCGAACAGGGGGGATATGAAAAACTGTTTTTT. Variable domain in full (rest from reference TRBV5-1 and TRBJ1-4): KAGVTQTPRYLIKTRGQQVTLSCSPISGHRSVSWYQQTPGQGLQFLFEYFSETQRNKGNFPGRFSGRQFSNSRSEMNVSTLELGDSALYLCASSREQGGYEKLFFGSGTQLSVL.

The chain recombines TRBV6-1 with TRBJ2-5; the D gene is possibly TRBD1 (6 bases). The CDR3 sequence is 15 residues long. The V end lost 7 bases, the J end lost 3 bases, and 18 bases lay between the germline ends. CDR1 is MNHNS and CDR2 is SASEGT in the germline V gene. This chain's CDR3 is CASTPTRGTKETQYF. In DNA form, the CDR3 reads TGTGCCAGCACCCCGACCCGAGGGACAAAAGAGACCCAGTACTTC.

The chain has TRBV9 and TRBJ2-1; 7 bases are a match to TRBD1. The J segment lost 9 bases and the V segment lost 1 base, leaving 7 bases of the junction unmatched. The V gene's germline CDR1 is SGDLS and CDR2 YYNGEE. The CDR3 is 14 amino acids. The CDR3 region is CASSVRQGWTEQFF. The CDR3 DNA sequence: TGTGCCAGCAGCGTAAGACAGGGTTGGACTGAGCAGTTCTTC.

The chain combines TRBV30 with TRBJ1-6; TRBD1 aligns across 7 bases. Germline V gives CDR1 GTSNPN, CDR2 SVGIG (reference sequence). The CDR3 runs 16 residues. J was trimmed by 10 bases and V by 2 bases; bases with no gene match: 14. CDR3: CAWSIDGAGGWSPLHF. Here the CDR3 DNA reads TGTGCCTGGAGTATCGACGGGGCAGGGGGATGGTCACCCCTCCACTTT.

Worth noting for this clone: One end of the junction does not line up with germline, which may come from a read error. The gene calls are TRBV4-1 and TRBJ2-7; D unresolved. Germline loops: CDR1 MGHRA, CDR2 YSYEKL. The CDR3 totals 12 residues. The CDR3 DNA sequence: TGCGCCAGCAGCCAAGATATCCCAGGCTCCCACTTC. It yields the protein CASSQDIPGSHF.

A single count supports this clone. This chain joins TRBV11-2 and TRBJ1-3; TRBD1 is a possible D gene (5 bases). Trimming took 3 bases from V and 5 from J, leaving 8 bases between them. CDR1 is SGHAT and CDR2 is FQNNGV in the germline V gene. CDR3 length: 13 amino acids. The CDR3 bases are TGTGCCAGCAGCTTGGGGCAGAGAAACACCATATATTTT. Its translation: CASSLGQRNTIYF. Complete variable domain (other parts from reference TRBV11-2 and TRBJ1-3): EAGVAQSPRYKIIEKRQSVAFWCNPISGHATLYWYQQILGQGPKLLIQFQNNGVVDDSQLPKDRFSAERLKGVDSTLKIQPAKLEDSAVYLCASSLGQRNTIYFGEGSWLTVV.

Only a few counts were recorded for this clone. This rearrangement joins TRBV28 to TRBJ1-5; a possible D gene is TRBD1 (5 bases). Between the trimmed V and J ends, which lost 2 bases and 5 bases, there was a span of 13 bases. CDR1 is MDHEN, CDR2 SYDVKM, per germline. The CDR3 sequence is 15 residues long. CDR3 sequence (DNA): TGTGCCAGCAGTTTAGATCGGGGGTGGGATCAGCCCCAGCATTTT. It is translated as CASSLDRGWDQPQHF. Filled out from reference TRBV28 and TRBJ1-5, the complete variable domain reads DVKVTQSSRYLVKRTGEKVFLECVQDMDHENMFWYRQDPGLGLRLIYFSYDVKMKEKGDIPEGYSVSREKKERFSLILESASTNQTSMYLCASSLDRGWDQPQHFGDGTRLSIL.